What follows describes a single T cell receptor beta chain. Antigen unknown. A much larger clonotype is one base distant, so this may be a read error. TCR cDNA molecules were tagged individually, and each one carried a unique molecular identifier. TCRdb reprocessed the 5' RACE reads via MiXCR and lists one record per CDR3 protein. The sample has 45,000 or so distinct CDR3 sequences; about 10% are singletons. These data come from a study of spatial heterogeneity in lung cancer. V gave up 6 bases and J gave up 6 bases, with 14 bases separating them. The CDR3 loop spans 14 amino acids. General observations from the study: At resection, ubiquitous expanded tumor TCRs appeared in blood more than at follow-up.

Time point given: sample taken at primary tumor resection. Sequencing was performed on whole RNA extracted from tumor and nontumor lung tissue, or from frozen PBMC, and the material was left unsorted. The clonotype originates from a female donor with early-stage non-small cell lung cancer. The chain recombines TRBV12-3 or TRBV12-4 with TRBJ2-2, with D perhaps matching TRBD1 (5 bases). This material consisted of PBMCs, taken at surgery. In nucleotides, the CDR3 is TGTGCCAGCAGCCCCCTACAGGTGGCCGGGGAGCTGTTTTTT. Residues: CASSPLQVAGELFF.